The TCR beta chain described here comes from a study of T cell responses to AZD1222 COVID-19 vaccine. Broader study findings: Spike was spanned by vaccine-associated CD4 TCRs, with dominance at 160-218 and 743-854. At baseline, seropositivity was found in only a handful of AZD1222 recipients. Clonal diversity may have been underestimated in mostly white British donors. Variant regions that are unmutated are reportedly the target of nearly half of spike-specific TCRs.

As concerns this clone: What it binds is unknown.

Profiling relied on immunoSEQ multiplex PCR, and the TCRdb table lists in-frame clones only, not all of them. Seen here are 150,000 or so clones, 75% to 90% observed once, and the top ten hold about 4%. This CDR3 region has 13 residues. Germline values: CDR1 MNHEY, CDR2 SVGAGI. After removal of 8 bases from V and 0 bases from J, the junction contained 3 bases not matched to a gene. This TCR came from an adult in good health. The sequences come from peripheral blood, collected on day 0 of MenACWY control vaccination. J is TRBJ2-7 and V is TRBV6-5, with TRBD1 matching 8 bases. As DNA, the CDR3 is TGTGCCAGCTTGACAGGGGTCTCCTACGAGCAGTACTTC. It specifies CASLTGVSYEQYF.